This T cell receptor beta chain was sequenced in a study of shared clonotypes between healthy human individuals. This CDR3 region has 16 residues. Germline CDR1 SGHVS, CDR2 FQNEAQ. Trimming removed 1 base from V and 3 bases from J; junction bases left unmatched: 7. Naive-designated CD8 cells lacked CD45RO, were positively enriched for CCR7, and omitted terminally differentiated effector memory CD45RA+ cells. Clones were sequenced by immunoSEQ multiplex PCR, and TCRdb holds only the in-frame ones, with some missing. The sample includes around 620,000 clones, approximately 96% of them seen just once. The genes are TRBV7-8 and TRBJ1-2; 8 nucleotides agree with TRBD1. Sequencing was done on a sample of naive CD8+ T cells sorted from blood. This receptor was taken from a woman aged 25 to 39 in good health. The CDR3 region is CASSLDYRGEYYGYTF. The DNA for the CDR3 is TGTGCCAGCAGCTTAGATTACAGGGGGGAATACTATGGCTACACCTTC.